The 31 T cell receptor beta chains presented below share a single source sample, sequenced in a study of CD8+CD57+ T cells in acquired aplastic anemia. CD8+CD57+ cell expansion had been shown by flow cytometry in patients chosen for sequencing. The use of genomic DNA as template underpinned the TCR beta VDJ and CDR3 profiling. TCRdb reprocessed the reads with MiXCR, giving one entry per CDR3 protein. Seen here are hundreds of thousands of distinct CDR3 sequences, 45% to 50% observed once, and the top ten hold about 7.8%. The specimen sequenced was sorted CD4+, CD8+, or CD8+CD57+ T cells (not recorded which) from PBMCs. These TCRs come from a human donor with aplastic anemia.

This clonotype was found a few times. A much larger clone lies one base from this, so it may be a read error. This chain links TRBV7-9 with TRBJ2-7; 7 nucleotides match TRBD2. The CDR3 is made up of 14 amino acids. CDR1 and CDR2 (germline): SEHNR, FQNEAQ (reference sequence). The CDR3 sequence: CASSLRERPYGQYF. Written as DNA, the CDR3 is TGTGCCAGCAGTCTGCGGGAGAGACCCTACGGGCAGTACTTC.

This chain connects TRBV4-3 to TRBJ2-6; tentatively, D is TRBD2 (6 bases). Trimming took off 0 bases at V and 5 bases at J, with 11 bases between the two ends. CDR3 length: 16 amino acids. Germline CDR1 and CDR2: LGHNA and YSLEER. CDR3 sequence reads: CASSQDPGDRANVLTF. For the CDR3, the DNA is TGCGCCAGCAGCCAAGATCCGGGAGACAGGGCCAACGTCCTGACTTTC.

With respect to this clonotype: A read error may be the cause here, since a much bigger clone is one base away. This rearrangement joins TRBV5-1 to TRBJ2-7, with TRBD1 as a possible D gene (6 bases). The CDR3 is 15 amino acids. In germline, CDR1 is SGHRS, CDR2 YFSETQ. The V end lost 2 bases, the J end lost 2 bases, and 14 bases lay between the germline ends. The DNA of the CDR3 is TGCGCCAGCAGCTTTTTTGGGGCAGGGGCCTACGAGCAGTACTTC. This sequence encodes CASSFFGAGAYEQYF.

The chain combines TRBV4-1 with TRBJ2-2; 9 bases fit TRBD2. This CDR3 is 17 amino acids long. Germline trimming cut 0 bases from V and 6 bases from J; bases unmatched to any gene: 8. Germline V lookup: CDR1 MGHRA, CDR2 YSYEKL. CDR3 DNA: TGCGCCAGCAGCCAAGAGGGGCGGGGGGGGAGCGCCGGGGAGCTGTTTTTT. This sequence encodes CASSQEGRGGSAGELFF.

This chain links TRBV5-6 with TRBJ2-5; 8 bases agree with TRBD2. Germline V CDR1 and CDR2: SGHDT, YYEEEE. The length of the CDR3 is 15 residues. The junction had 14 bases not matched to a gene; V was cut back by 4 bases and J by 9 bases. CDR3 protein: CASSVVGLAQEAQYF. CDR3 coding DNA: TGTGCCAGCAGCGTTGTCGGACTAGCCCAGGAGGCCCAGTACTTC.

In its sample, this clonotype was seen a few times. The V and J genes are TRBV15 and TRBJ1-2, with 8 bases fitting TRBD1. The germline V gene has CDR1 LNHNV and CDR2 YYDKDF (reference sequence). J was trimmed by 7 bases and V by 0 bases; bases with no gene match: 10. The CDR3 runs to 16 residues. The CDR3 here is CATSRDRSRTGTGYTF. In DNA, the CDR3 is TGTGCCACCAGCAGAGATCGTTCGCGGACAGGGACTGGCTACACCTTC.

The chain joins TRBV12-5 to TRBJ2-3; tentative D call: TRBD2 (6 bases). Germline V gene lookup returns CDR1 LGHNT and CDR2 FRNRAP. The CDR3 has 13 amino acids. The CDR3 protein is CASIRGTSDTQYF. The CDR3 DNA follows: TGTGCCAGCATCCGAGGGACTTCAGATACGCAGTATTTT.

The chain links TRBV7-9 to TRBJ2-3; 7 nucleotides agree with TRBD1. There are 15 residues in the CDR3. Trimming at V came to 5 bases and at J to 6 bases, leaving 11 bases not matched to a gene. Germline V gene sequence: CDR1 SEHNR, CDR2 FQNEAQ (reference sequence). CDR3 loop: CASSTVTGTGDTQYF. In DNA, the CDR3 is TGTGCCAGCAGCACCGTGACAGGGACCGGGGATACGCAGTATTTT.

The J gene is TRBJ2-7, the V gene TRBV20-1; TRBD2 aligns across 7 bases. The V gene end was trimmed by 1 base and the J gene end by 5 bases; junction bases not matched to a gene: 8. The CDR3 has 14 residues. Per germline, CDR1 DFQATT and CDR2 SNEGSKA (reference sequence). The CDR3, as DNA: TGCAGTGCTAGAGCAGGGCGGGAGCTCCACGAGCAGTACTTC. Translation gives CSARAGRELHEQYF.

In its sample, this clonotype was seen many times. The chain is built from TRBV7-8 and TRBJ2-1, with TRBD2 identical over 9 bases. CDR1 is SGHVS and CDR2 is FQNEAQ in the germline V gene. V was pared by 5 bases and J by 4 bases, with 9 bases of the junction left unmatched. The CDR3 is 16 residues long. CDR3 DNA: TGTGCCAGCAGCCCTGAAGCGGGAGGTAGGTACAATGAGCAGTTCTTC. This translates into CASSPEAGGRYNEQFF. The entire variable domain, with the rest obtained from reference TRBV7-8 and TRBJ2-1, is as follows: GAGVSQSPRYKVAKRGQDVALRCDPISGHVSLFWYQQALGQGPEFLTYFQNEAQLDKSGLPSDRFFAERPEGSVSTLKIQRTQQEDSAVYLCASSPEAGGRYNEQFFGPGTRLTVL.

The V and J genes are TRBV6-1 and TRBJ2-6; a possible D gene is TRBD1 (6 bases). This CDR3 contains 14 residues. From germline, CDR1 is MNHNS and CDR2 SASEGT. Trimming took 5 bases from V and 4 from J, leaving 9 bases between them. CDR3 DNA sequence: TGTGCCAGCAGTTATGGGACAGGGGCCAACGTCCTGACTTTC. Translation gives CASSYGTGANVLTF.

CDR3: CASSLTSGSSYEQFF. The DNA for the CDR3 is TGTGCCAGCAGCTTAACCAGCGGGTCCTCCTATGAGCAGTTCTTC. V is TRBV7-6 and J is TRBJ2-1; D may be TRBD2 (6 bases). V was trimmed by 2 bases and J by 8 bases, leaving 16 bases between them. The CDR3 length is 15 residues. Germline V gene sequence: CDR1 SGHVS, CDR2 FNYEAQ. Variable domain in full (rest from reference TRBV7-6 and TRBJ2-1): GAGVSQSPRYKVTKRGQDVALRCDPISGHVSLYWYRQALGQGPEFLTYFNYEAQQDKSGLPNDRFSAERPEGSISTLTIQRTEQRDSAMYRCASSLTSGSSYEQFFGPGTRLTVL.

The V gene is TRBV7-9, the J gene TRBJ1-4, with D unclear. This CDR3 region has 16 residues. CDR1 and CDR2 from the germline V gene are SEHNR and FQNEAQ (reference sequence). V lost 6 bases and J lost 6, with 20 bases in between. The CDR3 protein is CASSSETGLTHEKLFF. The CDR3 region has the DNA TGTGCCAGCAGTTCCGAGACCGGTCTTACCCATGAAAAACTGTTTTTT.

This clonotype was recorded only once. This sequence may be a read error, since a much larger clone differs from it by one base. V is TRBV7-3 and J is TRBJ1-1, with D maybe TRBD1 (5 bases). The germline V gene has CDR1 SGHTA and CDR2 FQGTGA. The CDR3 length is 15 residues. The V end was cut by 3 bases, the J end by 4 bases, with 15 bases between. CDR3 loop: CASSLAPDGGTEAFF. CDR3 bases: TGTGCCAGCAGCTTGGCTCCGGACGGGGGCACTGAAGCTTTCTTT.

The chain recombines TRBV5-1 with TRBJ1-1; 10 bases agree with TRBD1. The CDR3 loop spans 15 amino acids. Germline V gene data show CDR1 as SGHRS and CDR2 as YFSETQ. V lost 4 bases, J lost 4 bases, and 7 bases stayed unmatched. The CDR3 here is CASSNSWTGGTEAFF. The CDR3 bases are TGCGCCAGCAGCAACTCATGGACAGGGGGCACTGAAGCTTTCTTT.

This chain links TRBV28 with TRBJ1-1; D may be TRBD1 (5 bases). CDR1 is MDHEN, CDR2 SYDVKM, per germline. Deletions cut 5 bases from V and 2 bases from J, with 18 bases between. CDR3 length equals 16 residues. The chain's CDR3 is CASSPLIRGLNTEAFF. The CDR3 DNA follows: TGTGCCAGCAGTCCACTTATAAGGGGCTTAAACACTGAAGCTTTCTTT. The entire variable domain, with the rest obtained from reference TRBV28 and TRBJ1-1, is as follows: DVKVTQSSRYLVKRTGEKVFLECVQDMDHENMFWYRQDPGLGLRLIYFSYDVKMKEKGDIPEGYSVSREKKERFSLILESASTNQTSMYLCASSPLIRGLNTEAFFGQGTRLTVV.

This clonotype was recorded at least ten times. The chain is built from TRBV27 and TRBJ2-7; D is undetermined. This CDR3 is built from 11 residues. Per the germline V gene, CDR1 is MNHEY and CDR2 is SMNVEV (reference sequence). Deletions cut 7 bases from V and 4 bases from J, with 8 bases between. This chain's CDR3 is CASTDRYEQYF. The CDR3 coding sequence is TGTGCCAGCACGGACCGTTACGAGCAGTACTTC.

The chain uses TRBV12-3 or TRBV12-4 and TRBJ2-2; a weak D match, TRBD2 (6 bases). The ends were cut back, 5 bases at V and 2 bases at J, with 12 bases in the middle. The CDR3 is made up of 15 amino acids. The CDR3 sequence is CASSPQGLNTGELFF. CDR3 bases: TGTGCCAGCAGTCCCCAGGGACTCAACACCGGGGAGCTGTTTTTT.

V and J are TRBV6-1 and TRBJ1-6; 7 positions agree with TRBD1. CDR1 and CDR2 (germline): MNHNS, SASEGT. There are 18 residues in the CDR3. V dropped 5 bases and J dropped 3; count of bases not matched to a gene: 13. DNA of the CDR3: TGTGCCAGCAGTTACTACAGGGACAGCCGAGACTATAATTCACCCCTCCACTTT. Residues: CASSYYRDSRDYNSPLHF.

Here the CDR3 reads CSVEGRATNEKLFF. The CDR3 DNA reads as TGCAGCGTTGAAGGTCGGGCAACTAATGAAAAACTGTTTTTT. The chain combines TRBV29-1 with TRBJ1-4; D ambiguous. With 1 base removed from V and 0 bases from J, the gap between germline ends came to 6 bases. The CDR3 consists of 14 residues. Germline-derived CDR1 and CDR2 are SQVTM and ANQGSEA. The whole variable domain, filled in from reference TRBV29-1 and TRBJ1-4, reads SAVISQKPSRDICQRGTSLTIQCQVDSQVTMMFWYRQQPGQSLTLIATANQGSEATYESGFVIDKFPISRPNLTFSTLTVSNMSPEDSSIYLCSVEGRATNEKLFFGSGTQLSVL.

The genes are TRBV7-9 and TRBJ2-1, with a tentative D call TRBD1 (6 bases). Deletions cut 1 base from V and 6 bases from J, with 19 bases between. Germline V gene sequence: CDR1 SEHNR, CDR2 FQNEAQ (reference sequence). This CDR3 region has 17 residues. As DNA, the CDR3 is TGTGCCAGCAGCTTAGGGGGTGGAGACAGGAGGACCAATGAGCAGTTCTTC. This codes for CASSLGGGDRRTNEQFF.

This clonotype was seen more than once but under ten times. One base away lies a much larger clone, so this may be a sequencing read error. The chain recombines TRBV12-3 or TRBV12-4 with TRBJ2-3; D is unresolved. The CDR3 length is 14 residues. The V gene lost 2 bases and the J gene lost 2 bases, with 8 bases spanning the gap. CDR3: CASSLRAATDTQYF. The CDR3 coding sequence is TGTGCCAGCAGTTTACGGGCGGCCACAGATACGCAGTATTTT.

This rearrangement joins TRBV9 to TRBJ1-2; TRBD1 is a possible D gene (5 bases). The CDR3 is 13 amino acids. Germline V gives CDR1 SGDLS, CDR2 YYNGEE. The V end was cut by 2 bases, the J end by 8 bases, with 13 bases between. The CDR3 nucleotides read TGTGCCAGCAGCGTCCGGGGCACAGCCGGCTACACCTTC. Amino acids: CASSVRGTAGYTF. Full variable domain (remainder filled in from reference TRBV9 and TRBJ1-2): DSGVTQTPKHLITATGQRVTLRCSPRSGDLSVYWYQQSLDQGLQFLIQYYNGEERAKGNILERFSAQQFPDLHSELNLSSLELGDSALYFCASSVRGTAGYTFGSGTRLTVV.

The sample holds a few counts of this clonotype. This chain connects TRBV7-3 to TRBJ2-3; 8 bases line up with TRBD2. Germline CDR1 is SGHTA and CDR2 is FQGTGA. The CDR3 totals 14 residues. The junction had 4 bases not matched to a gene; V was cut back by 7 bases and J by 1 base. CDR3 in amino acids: CASKISGGTDTQYF. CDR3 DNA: TGTGCCAGCAAAATTAGCGGGGGCACAGATACGCAGTATTTT.

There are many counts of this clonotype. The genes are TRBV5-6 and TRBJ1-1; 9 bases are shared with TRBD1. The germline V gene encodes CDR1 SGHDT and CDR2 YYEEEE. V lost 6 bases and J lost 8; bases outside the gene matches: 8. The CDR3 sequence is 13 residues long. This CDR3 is CASTLDRGIEAFF. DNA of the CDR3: TGTGCCAGCACCCTAGACAGGGGGATCGAAGCTTTCTTT.

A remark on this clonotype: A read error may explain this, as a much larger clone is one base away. The CDR3 DNA sequence: TGCGGGGGGGCACTAGCGGGATCCTACGTGCAGTACTTC. This gives the protein CGGALAGSYVQYF. The chain links TRBV20-1 to TRBJ2-7, with 10 positions matching TRBD2. This CDR3 contains 13 residues. Germline CDR1 reads DFQATT; CDR2 reads SNEGSKA (reference sequence).

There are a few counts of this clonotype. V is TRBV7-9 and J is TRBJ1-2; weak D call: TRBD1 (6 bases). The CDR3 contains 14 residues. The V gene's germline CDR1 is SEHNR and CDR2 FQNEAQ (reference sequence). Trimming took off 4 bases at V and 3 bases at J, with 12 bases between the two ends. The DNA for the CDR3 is TGTGCCAGCAGCTGGGGGTCAGGGGACTATGGCTACACCTTC. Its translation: CASSWGSGDYGYTF.

The CDR3 reads CASSLEAGSGGYTF. The CDR3 coding sequence is TGTGCCAGCAGTTTGGAAGCGGGGTCGGGAGGCTACACCTTC. This chain uses TRBV28 with TRBJ1-2, with unresolved D. CDR1 and CDR2 from the germline V gene are MDHEN and SYDVKM. This CDR3 has 14 residues. Trimming removed 3 bases from V and 8 bases from J, with 16 bases in between.

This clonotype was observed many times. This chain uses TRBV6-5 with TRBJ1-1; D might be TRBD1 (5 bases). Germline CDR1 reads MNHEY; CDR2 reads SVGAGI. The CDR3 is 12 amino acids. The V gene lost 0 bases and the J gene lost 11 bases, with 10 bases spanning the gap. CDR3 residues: CASSYSGGVAFF. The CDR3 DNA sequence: TGTGCCAGCAGTTACTCGGGGGGAGTGGCTTTCTTT.

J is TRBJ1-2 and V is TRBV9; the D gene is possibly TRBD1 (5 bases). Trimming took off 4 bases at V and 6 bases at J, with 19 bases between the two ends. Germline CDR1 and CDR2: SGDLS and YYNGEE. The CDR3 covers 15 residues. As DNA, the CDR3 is TGTGCCAGCAGCCCTCCGGGACCCGAGGGCGATGGCTACACCTTC. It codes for CASSPPGPEGDGYTF.

CDR3 amino acids: CATSGTGTENTGELFF. CDR3 sequence (DNA): TGTGCCACCAGTGGTACAGGGACGGAGAACACCGGGGAGCTGTTTTTT. V and J are TRBV24-1 and TRBJ2-2; tentatively, D is TRBD1 (6 bases). The CDR3 has 16 residues. The V and J ends lost 5 bases and 1 base respectively, with 13 bases between them. Germline V gene data show CDR1 as KGHDR and CDR2 as SFDVKD.